This T cell receptor (beta chain) came from a study of early stage breast cancer tumors. Background on the study: Of some 17 invasive breast tumors, approximately 11 were hormone receptor-positive, HER2-negative.

Normal breast often needed roughly 90-320 mg of tissue for enough DNA. Comment on this clone: The antigen remains unidentified.

Trimming cost V 0 bases and J 1 base, with 6 bases left between them. The CDR3 runs 14 residues. Germline V lookup: CDR1 MNHEY, CDR2 SVGAGI. Whole-study findings and limits: Comparing each tissue with blood distinguished tumor from normal in most of the 16 patients. Most shared enriched TCRB sequences were commonly generated ones.

Clones were read by immunoSEQ multiplex PCR, and TCRdb kept only the in-frame ones, dropping some. The repertoire holds a few thousand clones, with about two thirds as singletons. The TCR originated in a person aged 55 to 75 with breast cancer. Sequenced material: normal breast tissue next to the tumor. The V call is TRBV6-5, the J call TRBJ1-2; D ambiguous. The DNA of the CDR3 is TGTGCCAGCAGTTACTCCGGGAATAACTATGGCTACACCTTC. It translates to CASSYSGNNYGYTF.